This TCR beta chain stems from a study of T cells in Graves' hyperthyroidism and ophthalmopathy. Study findings and constraints: A model of 13 V-J features distinguished ophthalmopathy from stable hyperthyroidism. The model anticipated ophthalmopathy a median about six months pre-onset.

CDR3 size: 16 residues. V lost 4 bases and J lost 6; bases outside the gene matches: 7. The V gene's germline CDR1 is SGHRS and CDR2 YFSETQ. This clonotype has a handful of counts. The target antigen is unknown. PBMCs were collected from a roughly 9.7 ml volume of fresh peripheral blood. TCR beta CDR3 regions were amplified from RNA. With the HTBI primer set, the TCR CDR3 went through a first round of RT-PCR. TCRdb ran MiXCR on the multiplex PCR reads and lists one entry per CDR3 protein. Among some 400,000 distinct CDR3 sequences, approximately 15% were seen once, and the ten largest hold 11%. The rearrangement uses TRBV5-1 and TRBJ2-2; 12 bases agree with TRBD2. The receptor was derived from a woman aged 55-69 years with Graves' hyperthyroidism. Sequenced: blood. The CDR3 here is CASSPRLAGASGELFF. The CDR3 DNA reads TGCGCCAGCAGCCCAAGACTAGCGGGAGCGTCCGGGGAGCTGTTTTTT.